This T cell receptor (beta chain) was identified in a study of cytomegalovirus exposure and HLA in healthy donors. General study results and limits: Accurate HLA-A and HLA-B prediction from TCR beta sequences was reported for most subjects. A later analysis, which compared TCR beta chains of equal frequency, found the HLA-associated ones more clonally expanded. Reportedly, diagnosis of cytomegalovirus status by the classifier showed high specificity and sensitivity.

The sample holds a few counts of this clone. Its antigen is unidentified. V was shortened by 2 bases and J by 3 bases, with 7 bases between the two germline ends. The CDR3 spans 13 residues. The V gene's germline CDR1 is SGHDT and CDR2 YYEEEE. Primers for the PCR totalled 60 Vbeta and 13 Jbeta. Profiling relied on immunoSEQ multiplex PCR, and the TCRdb table lists in-frame clones only, not all of them. The sample yields roughly 100,000 clones, approximately 12% seen once. Source material: PBMCs. The sequence came from a man between 35 and 55 years old in good health and CMV-seropositive. The chain is built from TRBV5-6 and TRBJ2-3; tentative D call: TRBD2 (5 bases). Here the CDR3 reads CASSFTGTDTQYF. CDR3 DNA: TGTGCCAGCAGCTTTACGGGGACAGATACGCAGTATTTT.